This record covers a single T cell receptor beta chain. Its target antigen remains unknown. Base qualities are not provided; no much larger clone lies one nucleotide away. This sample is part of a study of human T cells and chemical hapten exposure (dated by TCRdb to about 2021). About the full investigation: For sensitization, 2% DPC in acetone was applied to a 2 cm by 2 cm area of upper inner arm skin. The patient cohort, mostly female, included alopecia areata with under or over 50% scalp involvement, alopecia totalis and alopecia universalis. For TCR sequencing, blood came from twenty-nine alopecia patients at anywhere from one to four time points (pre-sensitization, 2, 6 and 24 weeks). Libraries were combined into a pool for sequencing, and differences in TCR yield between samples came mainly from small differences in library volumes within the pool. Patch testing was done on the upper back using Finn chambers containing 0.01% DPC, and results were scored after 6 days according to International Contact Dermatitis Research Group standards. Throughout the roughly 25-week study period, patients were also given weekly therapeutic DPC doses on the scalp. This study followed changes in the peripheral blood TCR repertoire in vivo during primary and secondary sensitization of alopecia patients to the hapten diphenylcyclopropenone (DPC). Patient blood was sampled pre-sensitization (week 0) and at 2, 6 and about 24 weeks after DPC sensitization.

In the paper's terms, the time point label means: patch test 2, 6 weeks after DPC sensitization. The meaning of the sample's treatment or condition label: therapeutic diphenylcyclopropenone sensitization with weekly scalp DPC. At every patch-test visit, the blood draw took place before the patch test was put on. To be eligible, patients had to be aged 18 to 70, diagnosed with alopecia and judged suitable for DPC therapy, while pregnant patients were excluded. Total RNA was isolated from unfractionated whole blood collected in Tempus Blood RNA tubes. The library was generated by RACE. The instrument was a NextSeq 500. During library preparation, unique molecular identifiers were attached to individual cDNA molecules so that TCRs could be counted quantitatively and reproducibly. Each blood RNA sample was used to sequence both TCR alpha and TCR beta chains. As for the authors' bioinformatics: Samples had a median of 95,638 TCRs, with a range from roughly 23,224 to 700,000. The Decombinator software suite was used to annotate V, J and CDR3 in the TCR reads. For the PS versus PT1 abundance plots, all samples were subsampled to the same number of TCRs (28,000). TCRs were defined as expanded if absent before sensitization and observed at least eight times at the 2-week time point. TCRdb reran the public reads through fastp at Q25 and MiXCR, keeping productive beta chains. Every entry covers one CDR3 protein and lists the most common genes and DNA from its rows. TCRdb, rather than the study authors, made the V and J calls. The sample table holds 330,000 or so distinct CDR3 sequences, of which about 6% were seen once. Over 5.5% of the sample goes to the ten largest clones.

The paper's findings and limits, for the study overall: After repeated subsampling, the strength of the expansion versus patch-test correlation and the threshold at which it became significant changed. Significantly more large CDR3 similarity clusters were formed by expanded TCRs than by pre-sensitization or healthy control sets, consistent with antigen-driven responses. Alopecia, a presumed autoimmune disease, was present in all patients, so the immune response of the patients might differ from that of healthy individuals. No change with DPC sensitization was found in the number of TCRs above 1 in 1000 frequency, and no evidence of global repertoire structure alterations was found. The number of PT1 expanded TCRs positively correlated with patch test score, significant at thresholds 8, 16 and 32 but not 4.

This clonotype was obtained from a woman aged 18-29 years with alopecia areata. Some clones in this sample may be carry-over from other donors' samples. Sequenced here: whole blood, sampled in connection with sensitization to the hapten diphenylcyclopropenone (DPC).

Here is the DNA: TGTGCCAGCAGTCCCACCGGGACAGGGAACGAAAAACTGTTTTTT. This is translated as CASSPTGTGNEKLFF. Recombination joined TRBV12-3 or TRBV12-4 with TRBJ1-4; 9 bases in the junction line up with TRBD1. From cysteine to phenylalanine, the CDR3 is 15 amino acids long. Only CDR3 DNA remains: 45 bases, in frame from the first base. Compared with germline, V lacks 5 bases and J lacks 8 bases; bases without a gene match: 9.